The clone carrying this T cell receptor beta chain was seen only a few times. Its antigen is not identified. The data originate from a study of T-cell reconstitution after alpha-beta-depleted transplantation in children. General study findings and limits: Surviving recipient T cells and thymic progenitors underlay high day-60 TCRbeta diversity in some patients. There were reportedly several hundred expanded graft clones from which alpha-beta T cells came about two months after transplant. By one year post-transplant, T-cell counts and diversity largely arose from T cells that were newly produced.

The TCRbeta library was prepared with unique molecular identifiers. TCRdb analysed the PCR reads with MiXCR anew, one entry per CDR3 protein. This repertoire shows 44,000 or so distinct CDR3 sequences, about 10% found once; its top ten account for approximately 30%. With 0 bases removed from V and 2 bases from J, the gap between germline ends came to 8 bases. CDR3 length: 14 amino acids. CDR1 is DFQATT, CDR2 SNEGSKA, per germline (reference sequence). The specimen comprised PBMCs, mostly from graft donor cells, sampled 60 days after TCRalphabeta/CD19-depleted stem cell transplant. V usage is TRBV20-1 and J usage is TRBJ1-5; D uncertain. The clonotype was recovered from a male patient between 2 and 10 years old who had a stem cell transplant for chronic granulomatous disease, so the T cells may come from the graft donor. CDR3 region: CSAREKGGNQPQHF. DNA for the CDR3: TGCAGTGCTAGAGAAAAAGGAGGCAATCAGCCCCAGCATTTT.